One and the same sample provided the 13 T cell receptor beta chains below, sequenced in a study of shared T cell receptors in the human thymus. The assay was immunoSEQ multiplex PCR, and TCRdb's table has in-frame clones only and misses some. Of about 730,000 clones listed, 75% to 90% are singletons. These data were also filed under a second study, of human thymus T cells.

Sample: thymocytes. Receptor source: a girl less than two years old with a congenital heart defect.

This clone appeared once. The chain uses TRBV2 and TRBJ1-2, with TRBD1 identical over 7 bases. The trim removed 4 bases at V and 6 bases at J, leaving 2 bases unmatched. This CDR3 is built from 12 residues. CDR1 is SNHLY and CDR2 is FYNNEI in the germline V gene. CDR3 protein: CASSGTGHGYTF. For the CDR3, the DNA is TGTGCCAGCAGTGGGACAGGACATGGCTACACCTTC.

The genes are TRBV14 and TRBJ2-3, with a possible D match to TRBD2 (7 bases). Germline V gene data show CDR1 as SGHDN and CDR2 as FVKESK. V lost 3 bases and J lost 2, with 21 bases in between. CDR3 size: 18 residues. CDR3: CASSHPYGGTPYTDTQYF. DNA of the CDR3: TGTGCCAGCAGCCATCCCTACGGGGGGACACCCTACACAGATACGCAGTATTTT.

The sample holds a few counts of this clone. This rearrangement joins TRBV2 to TRBJ2-7; D unresolved. Trimming cost V 3 bases and J 6 bases, with 21 bases left between them. Germline CDR1 reads SNHLY; CDR2 reads FYNNEI. This CDR3 has 16 amino acids. CDR3 residues: CASSDPHPDTLGEQYF. CDR3 DNA: TGTGCCAGCAGTGACCCACACCCCGACACCCTTGGCGAGCAGTACTTC.

V gene TRBV7-3 combines with J gene TRBJ1-2; 9 nucleotides agree with TRBD1. This CDR3 contains 17 residues. Germline CDR1 and CDR2: SGHTA and FQGTGA. After removal of 5 bases from V and 6 bases from J, the junction contained 16 bases not matched to a gene. CDR3 amino acids: CASSRSPGQGRSDGYTF. The DNA of the CDR3 is TGTGCCAGCAGCCGTTCCCCGGGACAGGGCCGGAGTGATGGCTACACCTTC.

This chain links TRBV5-1 with TRBJ2-3, with 8 bases aligning to TRBD1. The CDR3 is 13 amino acids. Per the germline V gene, CDR1 is SGHRS and CDR2 is YFSETQ. V dropped 4 bases and J dropped 4; count of bases not matched to a gene: 2. The CDR3 bases are TGCGCCAGCAGCCTACAGGGGGCAGATACGCAGTATTTT. This sequence encodes CASSLQGADTQYF.

The V and J genes are TRBV4-2 and TRBJ1-1, with TRBD1 matching 7 bases. V was pared by 1 base and J by 8 bases, with 10 bases of the junction left unmatched. Germline CDR1 LGHNA, CDR2 YNFKEQ. The CDR3 totals 15 residues. The CDR3 DNA reads TGTGCCAGCAGCCAAGGTCAGACAGGGAGCGGGGAAGCTTTCTTT. Translation: CASSQGQTGSGEAFF.

The chain has TRBV5-4 and TRBJ2-5; D ambiguous. This CDR3 is built from 12 residues. Trimming took 5 bases from V and 2 from J, leaving 7 bases between them. In germline, CDR1 is SGHNT, CDR2 YYREEE (reference sequence). The CDR3 region is CASSINQETQYF. DNA of the CDR3: TGTGCCAGCAGTATAAATCAAGAGACCCAGTACTTC. The full variable domain, with the rest looked up from reference TRBV5-4 and TRBJ2-5, is ETGVTQSPTHLIKTRGQQVTLRCSSQSGHNTVSWYQQALGQGPQFIFQYYREEENGRGNFPPRFSGLQFPNYSSELNVNALELDDSALYLCASSINQETQYFGPGTRLLVL.

The gene calls are TRBV6-1 and TRBJ1-2; unclear D gene. This CDR3 region has 17 residues. The germline CDR1 and CDR2 sequences are MNHNS and SASEGT. Trimming cost V 0 bases and J 1 base, with 15 bases left between them. The CDR3 DNA reads as TGTGCCAGCAGTGAAGCGCGCGGGCAGAGGATTAACTATGGCTACACCTTC. This codes for CASSEARGQRINYGYTF.

This rearrangement joins TRBV6-1 to TRBJ1-5; TRBD1 matches at 9 bases. The ends lost 4 bases at V and 9 bases at J; junction bases unmatched: 10. Germline values: CDR1 MNHNS, CDR2 SASEGT. The CDR3 runs to 15 residues. This chain's CDR3 is CASSARQGGSGPQHF. The CDR3 coding sequence is TGTGCCAGCAGTGCAAGACAGGGGGGCTCAGGGCCCCAGCATTTT.

This chain joins TRBV27 and TRBJ1-2; D may be TRBD1 (6 bases). CDR3 length: 12 residues. Deletions cut 2 bases from V and 8 bases from J, with 9 bases between. Germline-derived CDR1 and CDR2 are MNHEY and SMNVEV (reference sequence). This CDR3 is CASSLGGWGYTF. DNA of the CDR3: TGTGCCAGCAGTTTAGGGGGCTGGGGCTACACCTTC.

This clone turned up a few times. The CDR3 region has the DNA TGTGCCAGCAGTGTGACAGAGAACACTGAAGCTTTCTTT. This translates into CASSVTENTEAFF. The J gene is TRBJ1-1, the V gene TRBV6-5; TRBD1 might be the D (5 bases). The CDR3 extends over 13 amino acids. CDR1 and CDR2 from the germline V gene are MNHEY and SVGAGI. V was pared by 5 bases and J by 1 base, with 8 bases between.

The V gene is TRBV28, the J gene TRBJ1-3, with TRBD1 matching over 9 bases. The CDR3 has 19 amino acids. Losses at the gene ends were 7 bases for V and 2 bases for J; bases not matched to a gene: 18. Germline CDR1 and CDR2: MDHEN and SYDVKM. CDR3 DNA sequence: TGTGCCAGCAACCTGCCCACCAACGGGTGGACAGGGGCTGGAAACACCATATATTTT. Protein: CASNLPTNGWTGAGNTIYF.

V usage is TRBV7-2 and J usage is TRBJ1-1; D gene ambiguous. The germline CDR1 and CDR2 sequences are SGHTA and FQGNSA. The CDR3 loop spans 14 amino acids. Trimming left V 0 bases short and J 4 bases short, with 9 bases between. CDR3 coding DNA: TGTGCCAGCAGCTTAGCTCGTTCGGGCACTGAAGCTTTCTTT. Amino acid sequence: CASSLARSGTEAFF.